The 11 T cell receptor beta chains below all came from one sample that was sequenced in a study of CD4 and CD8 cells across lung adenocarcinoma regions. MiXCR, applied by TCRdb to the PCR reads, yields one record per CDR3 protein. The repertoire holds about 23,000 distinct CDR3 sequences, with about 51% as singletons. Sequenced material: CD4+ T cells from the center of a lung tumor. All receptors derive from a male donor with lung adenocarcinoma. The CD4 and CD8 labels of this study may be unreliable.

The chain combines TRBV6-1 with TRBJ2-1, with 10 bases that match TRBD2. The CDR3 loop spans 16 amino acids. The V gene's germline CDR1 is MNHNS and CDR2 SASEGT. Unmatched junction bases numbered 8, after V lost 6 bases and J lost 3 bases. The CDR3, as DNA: TGTGCCAGCAGAACCTCCGGGACTAGCGACTACAATGAGCAGTTCTTC. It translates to CASRTSGTSDYNEQFF.

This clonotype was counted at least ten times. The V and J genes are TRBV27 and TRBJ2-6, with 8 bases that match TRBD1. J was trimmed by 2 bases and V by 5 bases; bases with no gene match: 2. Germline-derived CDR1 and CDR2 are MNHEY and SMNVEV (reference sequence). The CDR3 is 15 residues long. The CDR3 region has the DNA TGTGCCAGCAGTGGACAGGGAGCTGGGGCCAACGTCCTGACTTTC. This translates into CASSGQGAGANVLTF.

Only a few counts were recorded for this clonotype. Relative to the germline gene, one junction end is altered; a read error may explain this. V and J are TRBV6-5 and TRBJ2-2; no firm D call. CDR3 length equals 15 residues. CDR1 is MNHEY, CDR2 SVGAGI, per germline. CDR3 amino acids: CASRLQSVSTETLYF. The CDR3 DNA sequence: TGTGCCAGCAGACTCCAGTCTGTGAGCACAGAGACGCTGTATTTT.

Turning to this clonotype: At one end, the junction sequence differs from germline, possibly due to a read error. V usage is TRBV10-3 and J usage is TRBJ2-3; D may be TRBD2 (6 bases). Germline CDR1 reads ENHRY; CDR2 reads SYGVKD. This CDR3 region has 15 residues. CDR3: CATSQRAASTGAQFF. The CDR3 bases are TGTGCCACGTCGCAGCGGGCGGCGAGCACCGGGGCGCAGTTTTTT.

For the CDR3, the DNA is TGCAGTGCTTATGGACTAGCGGGAGGAGACGAGCAGTTCTTC. Residues: CSAYGLAGGDEQFF. The chain is built from TRBV20-1 and TRBJ2-1; 14 nucleotides match TRBD2. The CDR3 contains 14 residues. Looked up from germline, CDR1 is DFQATT and CDR2 is SNEGSKA (reference sequence). V trimming: 5 bases; J trimming: 10 bases; junction bases outside the gene matches: 7.

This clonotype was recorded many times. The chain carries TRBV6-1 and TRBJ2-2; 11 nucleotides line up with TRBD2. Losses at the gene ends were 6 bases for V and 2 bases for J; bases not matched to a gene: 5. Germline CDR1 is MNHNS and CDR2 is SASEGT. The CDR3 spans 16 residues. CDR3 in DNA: TGTGCCAGCAGACAAACTAGCGGGAGCAACACCGGGGAGCTGTTTTTT. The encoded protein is CASRQTSGSNTGELFF.

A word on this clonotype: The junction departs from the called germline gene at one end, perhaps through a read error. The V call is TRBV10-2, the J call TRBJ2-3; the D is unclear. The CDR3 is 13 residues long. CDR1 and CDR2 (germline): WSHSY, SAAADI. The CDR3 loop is CGSSEPDAETQYF. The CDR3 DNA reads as TGCGGCAGCAGTGAGCCCGACGCAGAGACCCAGTATTTC.

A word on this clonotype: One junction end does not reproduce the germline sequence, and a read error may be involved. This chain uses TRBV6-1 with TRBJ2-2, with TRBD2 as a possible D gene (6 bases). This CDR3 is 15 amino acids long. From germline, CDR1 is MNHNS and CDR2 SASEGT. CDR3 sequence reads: CARGLQAVITGALYF. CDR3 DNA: TGTGCCAGGGGACTCCAGGCTGTAATTACCGGGGCGCTGTATTTT.

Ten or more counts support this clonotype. The CDR3 DNA reads as TGCGCCAGCAGCTCCGGGGGCGGCTATGGCTACACCTTC. This translates into CASSSGGGYGYTF. The rearrangement uses TRBV5-1 and TRBJ1-2, with a weak D call TRBD1 (6 bases). V shed 3 bases and J shed 4 bases, with 10 bases lying between them. The CDR3 covers 13 residues. Looked up from germline, CDR1 is SGHRS and CDR2 is YFSETQ. The full variable domain, completed using reference TRBV5-1 and TRBJ1-2, is KAGVTQTPRYLIKTRGQQVTLSCSPISGHRSVSWYQQTPGQGLQFLFEYFSETQRNKGNFPGRFSGRQFSNSRSEMNVSTLELGDSALYLCASSSGGGYGYTFGSGTRLTVV.

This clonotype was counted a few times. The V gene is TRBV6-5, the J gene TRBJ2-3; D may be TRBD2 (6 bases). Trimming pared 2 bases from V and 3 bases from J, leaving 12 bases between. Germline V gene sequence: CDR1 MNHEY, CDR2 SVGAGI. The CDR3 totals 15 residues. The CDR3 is CASSYATGTTDTQYF. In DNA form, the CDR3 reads TGTGCCAGCAGTTACGCGACCGGGACTACAGATACGCAGTATTTT.

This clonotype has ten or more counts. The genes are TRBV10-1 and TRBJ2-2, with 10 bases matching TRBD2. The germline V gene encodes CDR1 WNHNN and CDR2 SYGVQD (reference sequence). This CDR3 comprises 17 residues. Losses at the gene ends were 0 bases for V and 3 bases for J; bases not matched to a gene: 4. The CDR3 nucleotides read TGCGCCAGCAGTGAGTCCCTAGCGGGAGACGACACCGGGGAGCTGTTTTTT. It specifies CASSESLAGDDTGELFF.